This T cell receptor beta chain emerged from a study of blood T cell repertoires in COVID-19. Study background: From T cells, B-cell-depleted T cells, or PBMCs came the material, which was cDNA or gDNA.

Sequenced by immunoSEQ multiplex PCR; TCRdb stores in-frame clones only, minus some. Among around 86,000 clones listed, around 86% were seen once. The germline V and J ends were trimmed by 5 bases and 6 bases, with 16 bases remaining between them. This CDR3 comprises 14 residues. Looked up from germline, CDR1 is SGHVS and CDR2 is FQNEAQ. The V gene is TRBV7-8, the J gene TRBJ1-2; D may be TRBD1 (6 bases). Sequencing was carried out using peripheral blood. The TCR was taken from a woman aged 80 or over with acute or convalescent COVID-19. CDR3 sequence: CASSQNRVGHGYTF. In DNA form, the CDR3 reads TGTGCCAGCAGCCAAAACAGGGTAGGACATGGCTACACCTTC.